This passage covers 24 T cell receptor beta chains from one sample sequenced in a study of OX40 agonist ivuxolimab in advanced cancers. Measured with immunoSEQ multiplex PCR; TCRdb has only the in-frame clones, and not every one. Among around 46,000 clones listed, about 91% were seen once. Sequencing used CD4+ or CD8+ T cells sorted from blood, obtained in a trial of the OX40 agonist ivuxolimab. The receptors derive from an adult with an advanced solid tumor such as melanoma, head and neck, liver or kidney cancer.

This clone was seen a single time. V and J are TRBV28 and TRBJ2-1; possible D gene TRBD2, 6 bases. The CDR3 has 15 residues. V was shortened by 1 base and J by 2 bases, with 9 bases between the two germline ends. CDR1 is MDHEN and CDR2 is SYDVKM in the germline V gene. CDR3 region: CASSLYTGAYNEQFF. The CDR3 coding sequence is TGTGCCAGCAGTTTATACACGGGGGCCTACAATGAGCAGTTCTTC.

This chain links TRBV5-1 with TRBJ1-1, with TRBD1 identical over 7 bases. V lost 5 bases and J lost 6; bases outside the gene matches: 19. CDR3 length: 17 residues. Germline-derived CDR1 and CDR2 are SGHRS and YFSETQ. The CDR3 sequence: CASREERTGRFIPEAFF. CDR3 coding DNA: TGCGCCAGCAGAGAAGAGAGGACAGGTCGTTTTATTCCTGAAGCTTTCTTT.

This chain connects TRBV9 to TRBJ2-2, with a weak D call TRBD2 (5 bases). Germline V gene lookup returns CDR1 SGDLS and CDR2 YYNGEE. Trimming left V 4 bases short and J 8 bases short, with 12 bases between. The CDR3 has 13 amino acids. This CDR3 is CASSYDYAGELFF. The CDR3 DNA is TGTGCCAGCAGCTATGACTATGCTGGGGAGCTGTTTTTT.

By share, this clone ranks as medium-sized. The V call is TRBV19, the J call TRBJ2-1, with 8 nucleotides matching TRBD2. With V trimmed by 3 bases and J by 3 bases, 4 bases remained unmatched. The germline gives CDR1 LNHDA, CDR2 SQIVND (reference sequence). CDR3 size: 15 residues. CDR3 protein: CASSMVAGFYNEQFF. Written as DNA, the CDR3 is TGTGCCAGTAGTATGGTAGCGGGGTTCTACAATGAGCAGTTCTTC. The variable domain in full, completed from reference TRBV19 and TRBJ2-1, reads DGGITQSPKYLFRKEGQNVTLSCEQNLNHDAMYWYRQDPGQGLRLIYYSQIVNDFQKGDIAEGYSVSREKKESFPLTVTSAQKNPTAFYLCASSMVAGFYNEQFFGPGTRLTVL.

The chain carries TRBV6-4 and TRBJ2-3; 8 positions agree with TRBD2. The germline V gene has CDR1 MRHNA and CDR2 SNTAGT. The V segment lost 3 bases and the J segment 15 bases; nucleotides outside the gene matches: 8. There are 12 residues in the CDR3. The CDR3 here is CASSDSGGACYF. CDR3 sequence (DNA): TGTGCCAGCAGTGATTCGGGAGGGGCCTGCTATTTT.

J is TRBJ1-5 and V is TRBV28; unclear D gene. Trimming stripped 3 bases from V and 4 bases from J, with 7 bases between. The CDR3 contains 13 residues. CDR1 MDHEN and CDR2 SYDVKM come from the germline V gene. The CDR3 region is CASSFSQNQPQHF. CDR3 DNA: TGTGCCAGCAGTTTTTCCCAGAATCAGCCCCAGCATTTT. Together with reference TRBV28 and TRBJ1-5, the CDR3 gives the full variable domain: DVKVTQSSRYLVKRTGEKVFLECVQDMDHENMFWYRQDPGLGLRLIYFSYDVKMKEKGDIPEGYSVSREKKERFSLILESASTNQTSMYLCASSFSQNQPQHFGDGTRLSIL.

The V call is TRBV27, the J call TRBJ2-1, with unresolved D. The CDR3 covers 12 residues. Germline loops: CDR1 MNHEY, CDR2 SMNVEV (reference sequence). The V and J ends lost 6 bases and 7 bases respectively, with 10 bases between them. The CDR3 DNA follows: TGTGCCAGCAGGAAGAACGGTAATGAGCAGTTCTTC. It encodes CASRKNGNEQFF.

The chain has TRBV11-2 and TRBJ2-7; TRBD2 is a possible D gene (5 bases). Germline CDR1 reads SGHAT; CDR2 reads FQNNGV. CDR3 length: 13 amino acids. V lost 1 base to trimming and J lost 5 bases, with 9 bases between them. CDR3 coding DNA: TGTGCCAGCAGCTTAGTTAGAGGGAACGAGCAGTACTTC. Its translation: CASSLVRGNEQYF.

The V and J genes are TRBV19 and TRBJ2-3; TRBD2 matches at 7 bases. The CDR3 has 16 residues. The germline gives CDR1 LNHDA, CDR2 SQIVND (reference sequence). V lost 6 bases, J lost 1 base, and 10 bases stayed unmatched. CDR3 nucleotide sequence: TGTGCCAGTAGCCCCCGAGGGAGCGGGGGCACAGATACGCAGTATTTT. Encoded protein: CASSPRGSGGTDTQYF.

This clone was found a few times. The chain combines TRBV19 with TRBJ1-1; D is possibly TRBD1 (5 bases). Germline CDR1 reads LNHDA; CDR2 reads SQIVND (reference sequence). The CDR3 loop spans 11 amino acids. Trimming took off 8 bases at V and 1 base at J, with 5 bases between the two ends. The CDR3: CASDRNTEAFF. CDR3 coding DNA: TGTGCCAGTGACAGGAACACTGAAGCTTTCTTT.

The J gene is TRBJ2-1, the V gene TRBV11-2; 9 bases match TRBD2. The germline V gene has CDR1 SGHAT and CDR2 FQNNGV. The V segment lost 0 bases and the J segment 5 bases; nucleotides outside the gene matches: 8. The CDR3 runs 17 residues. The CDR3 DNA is TGTGCCAGCAGCTTAGAGGGACTAGCCCGAGGCGACAATGAGCAGTTCTTC. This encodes CASSLEGLARGDNEQFF. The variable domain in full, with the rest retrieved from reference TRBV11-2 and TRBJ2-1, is EAGVAQSPRYKIIEKRQSVAFWCNPISGHATLYWYQQILGQGPKLLIQFQNNGVVDDSQLPKDRFSAERLKGVDSTLKIQPAKLEDSAVYLCASSLEGLARGDNEQFFGPGTRLTVL.

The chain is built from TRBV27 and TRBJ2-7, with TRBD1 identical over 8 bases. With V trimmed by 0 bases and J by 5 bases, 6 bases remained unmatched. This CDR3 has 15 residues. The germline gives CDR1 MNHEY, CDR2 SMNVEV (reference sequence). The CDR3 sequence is CASSLSTGEVHEQYF. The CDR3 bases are TGTGCCAGCAGTTTATCGACAGGGGAGGTCCACGAGCAGTACTTC.

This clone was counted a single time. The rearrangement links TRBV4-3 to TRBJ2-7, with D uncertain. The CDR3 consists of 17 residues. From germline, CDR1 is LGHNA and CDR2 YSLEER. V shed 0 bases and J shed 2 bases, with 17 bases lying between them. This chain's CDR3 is CASSQEFSLSYTYEQYF. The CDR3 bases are TGCGCCAGCAGCCAAGAATTTTCGCTTAGTTACACCTACGAGCAGTACTTC.

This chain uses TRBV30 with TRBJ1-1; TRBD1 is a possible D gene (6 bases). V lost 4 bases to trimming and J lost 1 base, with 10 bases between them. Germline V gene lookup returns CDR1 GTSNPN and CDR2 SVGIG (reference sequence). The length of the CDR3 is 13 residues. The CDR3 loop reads CAWKAGANTEAFF. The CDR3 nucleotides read TGTGCCTGGAAGGCAGGGGCGAACACTGAAGCTTTCTTT.

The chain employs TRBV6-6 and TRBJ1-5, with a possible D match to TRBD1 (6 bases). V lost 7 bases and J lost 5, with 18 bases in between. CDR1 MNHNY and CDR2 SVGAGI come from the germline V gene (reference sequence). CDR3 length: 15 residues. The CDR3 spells CASTDRTALDQPQHF. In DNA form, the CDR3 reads TGTGCCAGCACCGACCGGACAGCTCTCGATCAGCCCCAGCATTTT.

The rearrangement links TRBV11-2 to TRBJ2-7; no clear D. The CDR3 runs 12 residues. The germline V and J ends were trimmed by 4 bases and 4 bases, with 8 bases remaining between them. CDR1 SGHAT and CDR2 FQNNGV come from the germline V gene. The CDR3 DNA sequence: TGTGCCAGCAGCTCAACCGGGTACGAGCAGTACTTC. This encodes CASSSTGYEQYF.

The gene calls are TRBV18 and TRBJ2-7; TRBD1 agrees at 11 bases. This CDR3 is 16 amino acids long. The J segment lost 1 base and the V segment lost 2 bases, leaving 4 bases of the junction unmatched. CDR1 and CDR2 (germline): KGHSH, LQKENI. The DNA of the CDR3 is TGTGCCAGCTCACCATATGGGACAGGGGGTTCCTACGAGCAGTACTTC. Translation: CASSPYGTGGSYEQYF.

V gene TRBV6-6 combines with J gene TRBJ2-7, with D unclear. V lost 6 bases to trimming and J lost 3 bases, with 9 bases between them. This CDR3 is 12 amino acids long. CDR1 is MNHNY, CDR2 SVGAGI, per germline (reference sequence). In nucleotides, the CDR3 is TGTGCCAGCAGGCTCGACGACTACGAGCAGTACTTC. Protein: CASRLDDYEQYF.

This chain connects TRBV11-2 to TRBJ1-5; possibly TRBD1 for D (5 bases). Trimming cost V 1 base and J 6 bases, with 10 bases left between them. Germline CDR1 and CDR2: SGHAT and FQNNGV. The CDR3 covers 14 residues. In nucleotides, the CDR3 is TGTGCCAGCAGCTTAGGAGGGGTACGTCAGCCCCAGCATTTT. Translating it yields CASSLGGVRQPQHF.

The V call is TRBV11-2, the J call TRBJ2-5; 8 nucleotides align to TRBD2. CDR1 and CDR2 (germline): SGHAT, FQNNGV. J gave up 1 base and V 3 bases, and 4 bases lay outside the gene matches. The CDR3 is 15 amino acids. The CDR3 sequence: CASSFNGGGQETQYF. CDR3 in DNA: TGTGCCAGCAGCTTTAACGGGGGGGGCCAAGAGACCCAGTACTTC.

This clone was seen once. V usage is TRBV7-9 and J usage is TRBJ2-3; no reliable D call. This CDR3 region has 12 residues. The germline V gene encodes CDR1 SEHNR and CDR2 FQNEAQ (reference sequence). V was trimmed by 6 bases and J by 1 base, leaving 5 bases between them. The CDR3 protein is CASREGTDTQYF. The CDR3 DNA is TGTGCCAGCAGGGAAGGCACAGATACGCAGTATTTT.

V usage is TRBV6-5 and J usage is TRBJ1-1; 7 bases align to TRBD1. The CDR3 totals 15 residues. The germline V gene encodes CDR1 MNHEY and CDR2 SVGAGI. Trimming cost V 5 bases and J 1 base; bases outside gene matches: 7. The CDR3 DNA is TGTGCCAGCAGTCCTTGGACAGGCGGGAACACTGAAGCTTTCTTT. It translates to CASSPWTGGNTEAFF.

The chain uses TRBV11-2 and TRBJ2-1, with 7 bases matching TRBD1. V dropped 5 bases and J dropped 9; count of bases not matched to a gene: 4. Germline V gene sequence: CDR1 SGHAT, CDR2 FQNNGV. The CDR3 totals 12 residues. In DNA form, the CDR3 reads TGTGCCAGCAGCGACGGGACAGCTGAGCAGTTCTTC. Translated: CASSDGTAEQFF.

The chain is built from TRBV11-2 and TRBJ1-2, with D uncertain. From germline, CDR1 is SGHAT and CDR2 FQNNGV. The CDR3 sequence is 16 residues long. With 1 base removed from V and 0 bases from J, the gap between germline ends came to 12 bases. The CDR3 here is CASSLVASASNYGYTF. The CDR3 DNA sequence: TGTGCCAGCAGCTTAGTAGCGTCAGCTTCTAACTATGGCTACACCTTC.